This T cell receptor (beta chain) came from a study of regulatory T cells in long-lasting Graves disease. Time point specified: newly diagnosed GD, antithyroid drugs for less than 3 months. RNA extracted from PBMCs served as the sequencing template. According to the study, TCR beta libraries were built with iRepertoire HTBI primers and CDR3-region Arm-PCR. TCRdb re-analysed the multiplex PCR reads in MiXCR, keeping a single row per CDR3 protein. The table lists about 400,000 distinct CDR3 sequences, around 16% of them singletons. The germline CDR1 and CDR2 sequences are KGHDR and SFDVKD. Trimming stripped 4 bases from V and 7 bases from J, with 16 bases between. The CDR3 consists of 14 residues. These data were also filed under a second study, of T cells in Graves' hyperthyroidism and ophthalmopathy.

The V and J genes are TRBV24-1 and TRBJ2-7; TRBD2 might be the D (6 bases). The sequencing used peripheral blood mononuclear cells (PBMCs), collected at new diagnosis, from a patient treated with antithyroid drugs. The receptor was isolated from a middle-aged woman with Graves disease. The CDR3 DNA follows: TGTGCCACCAGTGACGCTGATAGCGGATTAGAGCAGTACTTC. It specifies CATSDADSGLEQYF.